This TCR beta chain was documented in a study of T-cell memory formation after mild COVID-19. V was shortened by 2 bases and J by 0 bases, with 8 bases between the two germline ends. Germline CDR1 SGHVS, CDR2 FNYEAQ. The CDR3 contains 15 residues. TCRdb reprocessed the 5' RACE reads via MiXCR and lists one record per CDR3 protein. The sample yields some 62,000 distinct CDR3 sequences, 9.3% seen once. The chain links TRBV7-6 to TRBJ2-1; D is unresolved. The sample comprised PBMCs or a T cell subset sorted from them (not recorded which). This TCR was recovered from a man younger than 35 who had mild COVID-19 (a few samples of this study predate the infection). Cell type and time point are not known. CDR3 sequence: CASSLSGHSYNEQFF. As DNA, the CDR3 is TGTGCCAGCAGCTTATCGGGCCACTCCTACAATGAGCAGTTCTTC.